This entry features one T cell receptor (beta chain) sequence. This clonotype was seen at least ten times. No antigen is known for it. Qualities for individual bases were not recorded, and no much larger clone is one base off. CDR1 and CDR2 are drawn from the germline V gene: SGHVS, FQNEAQ. Trimming costs V 5 bases and J 3 bases, and their ends lie 20 bases apart. The CDR3 numbers 16 residues from cysteine through phenylalanine. Here the CDR3 DNA is all that survives: 48 bases in frame from base 1. Sequencer: Illumina HiSeq 1500. TCRdb reworked the public reads: Q25 trimming with fastp, MiXCR clone assembly, productive beta chains retained. Entries are consolidated by CDR3 protein sequence, retaining the most common genes and DNA. The sample records 200,000 or so distinct CDR3 sequences, around 20% of which are singletons. Clones ranked in the top ten supply roughly 2.9% of the sample. These data belong to a study of T cell repertoires in cytomegalovirus infection (dated by TCRdb to between 2018 and 2020). A note on the overall study: The HLA type of each donor mattered for the analysis, because public TCR beta signatures pointed to carriage of CMV infection along with the matching HLA type. Results the study describes overall, beyond this receptor: Carriers of CMV infection plus the relevant HLA type were discriminated by the cumulative frequency of public TCR beta family members in the study cohort and in an independent approximately 360-donor cohort. The ex vivo response was dominated by HLA-C-restricted CMV-specific TCR beta clonotypes, and the single most frequent clonotype in two of eight donors was supplied by these HLA-C-restricted clonotypes.

The sequence was obtained from a human donor in good health (CMV status not recorded). Some clones in this sample may be carry-over from other donors' samples. Recombination connected TRBV7-8 to TRBJ2-7; the D gene cannot be resolved beyond TRBD1 or TRBD2, each matching 5 bases. Sequencing input: PBMCs. The bases are TGTGCCAGCAGCCCCAGTAGGGACCTAACCCTCTACGAGCAGTACTTC. It encodes CASSPSRDLTLYEQYF.